This T cell receptor (beta chain) was identified in a study of T cells after yellow fever vaccination. Whole-study findings and limits: Post-booster repertoires again held most primary-vaccination clones (96% CD4, approximately 90% CD8). Abundant clonotypes from the bulk population could get into FACS-sorted repertoires as contaminants.

TCRdb used MiXCR to reprocess the 5' RACE reads, holding one entry per CDR3 protein. The data contain over 300,000 distinct CDR3 sequences, less than 4.5% of them singletons. This clonotype was seen a few times. Its antigen is unidentified. This sequence was found in a man in his late teens or twenties who received the YFV17D yellow fever vaccine. The material sequenced was PBMCs, taken on the day of the yellow fever booster vaccination.

CDR3: CASSWGLVETQYF. The CDR3 DNA follows: TGTGCCAGCAGCTGGGGTCTCGTGGAGACCCAGTACTTC. V gene TRBV7-2 combines with J gene TRBJ2-5; D ambiguous. The ends were cut back, 4 bases at V and 5 bases at J, with 11 bases in the middle. There are 13 residues in the CDR3. Looked up from germline, CDR1 is SGHTA and CDR2 is FQGNSA.